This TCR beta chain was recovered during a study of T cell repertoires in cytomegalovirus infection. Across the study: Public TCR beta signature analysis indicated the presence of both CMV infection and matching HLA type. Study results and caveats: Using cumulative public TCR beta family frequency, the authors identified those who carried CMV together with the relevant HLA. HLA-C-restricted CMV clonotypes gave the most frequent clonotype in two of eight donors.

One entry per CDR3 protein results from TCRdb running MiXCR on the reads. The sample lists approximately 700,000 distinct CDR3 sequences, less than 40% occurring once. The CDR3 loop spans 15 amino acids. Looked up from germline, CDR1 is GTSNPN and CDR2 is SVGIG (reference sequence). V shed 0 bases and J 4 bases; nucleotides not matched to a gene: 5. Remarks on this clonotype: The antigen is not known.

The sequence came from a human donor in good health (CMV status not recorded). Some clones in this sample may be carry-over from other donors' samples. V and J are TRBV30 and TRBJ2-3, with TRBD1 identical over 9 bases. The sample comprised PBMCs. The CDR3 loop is CAWSVGQGVADTQYF. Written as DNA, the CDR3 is TGTGCCTGGAGTGTGGGACAGGGAGTAGCAGATACGCAGTATTTT.